This is a list of T cell receptor beta chains from one sample in a study of shared clonotypes between healthy human individuals. Here immunoSEQ multiplex PCR was the method, and the copy in TCRdb shows in-frame clones only, minus some. The sample carries some 500,000 clones, roughly three quarters recorded once. The sequenced material came from PBMCs. The receptors derive from a woman aged 35 to 49 in good health. Some clones in this sample may be carry-over from other donors' samples. Each CDR3 is given with its conserved first and last residue. The D gene is left open where the match is weak. Not every row has a clone size; where given, it reads once, few, many or a size class.

v_call	clone_size	j_call	d_call	cdr3_aa	cdr3_nt
TRBV28	NA	TRBJ1-3	NA	CASIGYPSSGNTIYF	TGTGCCAGCATAGGCTACCCGAGCTCTGGAAACACCATATATTTT
TRBV30	NA	TRBJ2-7	NA	CAWSEGLQGPYEQYF	TGTGCCTGGAGTGAAGGCCTTCAGGGCCCCTACGAGCAGTACTTC
TRBV10-3	NA	TRBJ1-1	TRBD1	CAIGPGQAEDTEAFF	TGTGCCATCGGCCCGGGACAGGCGGAGGACACTGAAGCTTTCTTT
TRBV13	NA	TRBJ2-1	TRBD2	CASSFRTSGSNEQFF	TGTGCCAGCAGCTTCCGGACTAGCGGTTCCAATGAGCAGTTCTTC
TRBV29-1	NA	TRBJ2-3	NA	CSVEAGRRTDTQYF	TGCAGCGTTGAAGCGGGACGCCGGACAGATACGCAGTATTTT
TRBV5-1	NA	TRBJ1-2	NA	CASSLESYGYTF	TGCGCCAGCAGCTTGGAGAGCTATGGCTACACCTTC
TRBV21-1	NA	TRBJ1-5	NA	CASSNDQPQHF	TGTGCCAGCAGCAACGATCAGCCCCAGCATTTT
TRBV7-9	NA	TRBJ2-1	NA	CASSATGSGYNEQFF	TGTGCCAGCAGCGCCACAGGGTCGGGGTACAATGAGCAGTTCTTC
TRBV7-8	once	TRBJ1-1	NA	CASSLVLNTEAFF	TGTGCCAGCAGCTTAGTCCTGAACACTGAAGCTTTCTTT
TRBV5-1	NA	TRBJ2-2	NA	CASSFGVATGELFF	TGCGCCAGCAGCTTCGGAGTGGCCACCGGGGAGCTGTTTTTT
TRBV28	NA	TRBJ2-3	TRBD2	CAGERDYTDTQYF	TGTGCCGGGGAAAGGGACTACACAGATACGCAGTATTTT
TRBV10-2	NA	TRBJ2-2	NA	CASGQGYTGELFF	TGCGCCAGCGGTCAGGGGTACACCGGGGAGCTGTTTTTT
TRBV7-8	NA	TRBJ1-4	TRBD1	CASSFGQGAETNEKLFF	TGTGCCAGCAGCTTCGGACAGGGGGCGGAAACTAATGAAAAACTGTTTTTT
TRBV7-9	NA	TRBJ2-3	NA	CASSLVVGDTQYF	TGTGCCAGCAGCTTAGTAGTTGGAGATACGCAGTATTTT
TRBV4-1	NA	TRBJ2-1	TRBD1	CASSPWDRGGNEQFF	TGCGCCAGCAGCCCGTGGGACAGGGGGGGCAATGAGCAGTTCTTC
TRBV30	NA	TRBJ1-2	TRBD1	CAWRQLDREGGYTF	TGTGCTTGGAGACAACTGGACAGGGAGGGTGGCTACACCTTC
TRBV29-1	NA	TRBJ2-5	NA	CSVARVAQSETQYF	TGCAGCGTCGCCAGGGTGGCCCAGAGCGAGACCCAGTACTTC
TRBV6-5	NA	TRBJ2-3	TRBD2	CVSRGSSDTQYF	TGTGTCTCTCGCGGGAGCTCAGATACGCAGTATTTT
TRBV7-9	NA	TRBJ1-5	NA	CAISRDSNQPQHF	TGTGCCATCTCCAGAGATAGCAATCAGCCCCAGCATTTT
TRBV5-4	NA	TRBJ2-2	NA	CASSLKGAWELFF	TGTGCCAGCAGCTTAAAAGGGGCTTGGGAGCTGTTTTTT
TRBV30	many	TRBJ2-1	TRBD2	CAWRRLAVSYNEQFF	TGTGCCTGGAGAAGACTAGCGGTTTCCTACAATGAGCAGTTCTTC
TRBV15	NA	TRBJ1-5	NA	CATSGDSNQPQHF	TGTGCCACCTCTGGGGATAGCAATCAGCCCCAGCATTTT
TRBV6-5	NA	TRBJ2-7	TRBD2	CASRRGLAAYEQYF	TGTGCCAGCAGACGGGGACTAGCAGCCTACGAGCAGTACTTC